The 26 T cell receptor beta chains below were found in one sample sequenced in a study of T cells after yellow fever vaccination. TCRdb independently ran MiXCR on the 5' RACE reads; one entry per CDR3 protein. Of 450,000 to 600,000 distinct CDR3 sequences detected, around a sixth appear once; the ten largest clones hold about 18%. The material sequenced was PBMCs, taken less than 6 days after the first yellow fever vaccination. These receptor sequences come from a man between 18 and 35 years old who received the YFV17D yellow fever vaccine.

This clonotype was counted between two and nine times. The rearrangement uses TRBV4-3 and TRBJ1-1; no firm D call. Trimming removed 0 bases at V and 3 bases at J, with 11 bases between. The V gene's germline CDR1 is LGHNA and CDR2 YSLEER. This CDR3 has 15 residues. For the CDR3, the DNA is TGCGCCAGCAGCCAAGAACCGGGTCGGTACACTGAAGCTTTCTTT. Translation gives CASSQEPGRYTEAFF.

This clonotype was found many times. The V gene is TRBV4-1, the J gene TRBJ1-4; D is perhaps TRBD1 (6 bases). The V end was cut by 5 bases, the J end by 10 bases, with 20 bases between. The CDR3 sequence is 15 residues long. Per germline, CDR1 MGHRA and CDR2 YSYEKL. The chain's CDR3 is CASSAGTSRWGKLFF. The CDR3 DNA reads as TGCGCCAGCAGCGCAGGGACAAGCCGATGGGGAAAACTGTTTTTT.

A few counts support this clonotype. This rearrangement joins TRBV20-1 to TRBJ1-5; D remains unclear. The CDR3 has 16 amino acids. Germline values: CDR1 DFQATT, CDR2 SNEGSKA (reference sequence). V was trimmed by 8 bases and J by 0 bases, leaving 20 bases between them. The CDR3 coding sequence is TGCAGTTCCTATAGGGCGGTGGAATATAGCAATCAGCCCCAGCATTTT. Protein sequence: CSSYRAVEYSNQPQHF.

This clonotype was seen more than once but under ten times. DNA of the CDR3: TGCAGTGCCCAAATCCGGGACAGCAATCAGCCCCAGCATTTT. This gives the protein CSAQIRDSNQPQHF. This chain links TRBV20-1 with TRBJ1-5; perhaps TRBD1 as D (5 bases). In germline, CDR1 is DFQATT, CDR2 SNEGSKA (reference sequence). The length of the CDR3 is 14 residues. V was trimmed by 6 bases and J by 1 base, leaving 13 bases between them.

Only a few counts were recorded for this clonotype. The J gene is TRBJ2-5, the V gene TRBV28, with D tentatively TRBD2 (6 bases). Germline V gene lookup returns CDR1 MDHEN and CDR2 SYDVKM. The CDR3 is 15 residues long. V lost 5 bases to trimming and J lost 9 bases, with 22 bases between them. CDR3 region: CASSTPGRDGRSQYF. The CDR3 bases are TGTGCCAGCAGTACGCCCGGACGGGACGGGAGATCCCAGTACTTC.

This chain connects TRBV6-5 to TRBJ2-2; D is unclear. CDR1 and CDR2 (germline): MNHEY, SVGAGI. The CDR3 extends over 14 amino acids. V was cut by 2 bases and J by 3 bases, with 7 bases left in between. In DNA form, the CDR3 reads TGTGCCAGCAGTTACGTCAGCGACACCGGGGAGCTGTTTTTT. Its translation: CASSYVSDTGELFF.

This clonotype was seen a handful of times. The V and J genes are TRBV19 and TRBJ1-1; D call uncertain. Germline CDR1 LNHDA, CDR2 SQIVND (reference sequence). This CDR3 spans 14 amino acids. V was pared by 6 bases and J by 3 bases, with 14 bases between. The CDR3 nucleotides read TGTGCCAGTAGCCGCGATGTGGTGTACACTGAAGCTTTCTTT. Protein sequence: CASSRDVVYTEAFF.

The chain combines TRBV23-1 with TRBJ2-1, with 9 bases lining up with TRBD1. TRBV23-1 is an open reading frame whose function is uncertain. The CDR3 is made up of 15 amino acids. The J segment lost 9 bases and the V segment lost 8 bases, leaving 14 bases of the junction unmatched. CDR3 loop: CASVSGTGRSGEQFF. CDR3 DNA sequence: TGCGCCAGCGTGTCCGGGACAGGGAGATCGGGTGAGCAGTTCTTC.

This chain links TRBV10-2 with TRBJ2-5; tentatively, D is TRBD1 (6 bases). The V gene's germline CDR1 is WSHSY and CDR2 SAAADI. The CDR3 extends over 15 amino acids. The V end lost 3 bases, the J end lost 5 bases, and 16 bases lay between the germline ends. The CDR3 sequence: CASSDYTGNRETQYF. CDR3 DNA: TGCGCCAGCAGTGATTACACAGGGAACCGGGAGACCCAGTACTTC.

This sequence joins TRBV11-2 and TRBJ1-1; 8 nucleotides match TRBD1. Per germline, CDR1 SGHAT and CDR2 FQNNGV. The CDR3 has 15 amino acids. Unmatched junction bases numbered 7, after V lost 5 bases and J lost 2 bases. This chain's CDR3 is CASSPRGQVNTEAFF. CDR3 DNA: TGTGCCAGCAGCCCTAGGGGACAGGTAAACACTGAAGCTTTCTTT.

The sample holds a few counts of this clonotype. V usage is TRBV5-1 and J usage is TRBJ2-5; D assignment may be TRBD1 or TRBD2 (6 bases each). CDR1 and CDR2 (germline): SGHRS, YFSETQ. Trimming pared 0 bases from V and 4 bases from J, leaving 13 bases between. This CDR3 has 15 residues. CDR3 nucleotides: TGCGCCAGCAGCTTGGGTAGGGGGGACGTAGAGACCCAGTACTTC. The encoded protein is CASSLGRGDVETQYF. Looking up the rest from reference TRBV5-1 and TRBJ2-5 gives the full variable domain: KAGVTQTPRYLIKTRGQQVTLSCSPISGHRSVSWYQQTPGQGLQFLFEYFSETQRNKGNFPGRFSGRQFSNSRSEMNVSTLELGDSALYLCASSLGRGDVETQYFGPGTRLLVL.

The rearrangement joins TRBV5-6 to TRBJ2-1; 9 bases are a match to TRBD1. The germline V gene has CDR1 SGHDT and CDR2 YYEEEE. This CDR3 contains 14 residues. The trim removed 3 bases at V and 7 bases at J, leaving 5 bases unmatched. This CDR3 reads CASSWGTGRNEQFF. The CDR3 coding sequence is TGTGCCAGCAGCTGGGGGACAGGGAGGAATGAGCAGTTCTTC.

The J gene is TRBJ1-6, the V gene TRBV19; D is ambiguous. The V and J ends lost 6 bases and 8 bases respectively, with 11 bases between them. The CDR3 spans 13 residues. CDR1 is LNHDA, CDR2 SQIVND, per germline (reference sequence). This CDR3 reads CASSQPGHSPLHF. The CDR3 DNA reads TGTGCCAGTAGCCAGCCAGGACATTCACCCCTCCACTTT.

This clonotype came up many times. The V gene is TRBV7-2, the J gene TRBJ2-1; 7 nucleotides agree with TRBD2. V lost 8 bases and J lost 4; bases outside the gene matches: 11. CDR1 and CDR2 from the germline V gene are SGHTA and FQGNSA. The CDR3 is 15 amino acids. The CDR3 loop is CASQTVSGAYNEQFF. CDR3 bases: TGTGCCAGCCAAACCGTAAGCGGGGCATACAATGAGCAGTTCTTC.

This clonotype was seen a handful of times. The J gene is TRBJ2-1, the V gene TRBV7-2; 15 positions agree with TRBD2. J lost 8 bases, V lost 5 bases, and 7 bases had no gene match. Per germline, CDR1 SGHTA and CDR2 FQGNSA. The CDR3 length is 16 residues. Here the CDR3 reads CASSAGLAGGHYEQFF. The CDR3 DNA reads as TGTGCCAGCAGCGCAGGACTAGCGGGGGGGCACTATGAGCAGTTCTTC.

In its sample, this clonotype was seen a few times. The chain couples TRBV18 to TRBJ1-1, with D possibly being TRBD1 (6 bases). CDR3 length equals 15 residues. Trimming shortened V by 5 bases and J by 1 base, and 14 bases separated the two germline ends. Germline values: CDR1 KGHSH, CDR2 LQKENI. The CDR3 DNA reads TGTGCCAGCTCATCTTCACAGGGTACGAACACTGAAGCTTTCTTT. This encodes CASSSSQGTNTEAFF.

The V call is TRBV19, the J call TRBJ1-5; the match to TRBD1 covers 10 bases. The germline CDR1 and CDR2 sequences are LNHDA and SQIVND (reference sequence). The J segment lost 1 base and the V segment lost 8 bases, leaving 2 bases of the junction unmatched. This CDR3 comprises 14 residues. The CDR3 DNA reads TGTGCCAGTGGGACAGGGGAGAGCAATCAGCCCCAGCATTTT. It specifies CASGTGESNQPQHF.

The table lists this clonotype with a few counts. This chain joins TRBV5-1 and TRBJ2-3, with TRBD2 identical over 7 bases. V was pared by 4 bases and J by 5 bases, with 13 bases of the junction left unmatched. The CDR3 extends over 16 amino acids. Germline V CDR1 and CDR2: SGHRS, YFSETQ. The CDR3 loop reads CASSLRARGNVDTQYF. The CDR3 coding sequence is TGCGCCAGCAGCCTCCGGGCGCGGGGGAACGTAGATACGCAGTATTTT.

As regards this clonotype: Compared with germline, one end of the junction differs, possibly owing to a read error. The chain couples TRBV7-9 to TRBJ2-5; 8 nucleotides align to TRBD2. CDR3 length: 14 amino acids. Germline CDR1 and CDR2: SEHNR and FQNEAQ (reference sequence). The CDR3 spells CASSTAPGLVDGGF. As DNA, the CDR3 is TGTGCCAGCAGCACAGCGCCGGGACTAGTAGACGGGGGCTTC.

V usage is TRBV12-3 or TRBV12-4 and J usage is TRBJ1-2; weak D call: TRBD1 (5 bases). V lost 6 bases and J 3 bases, leaving 17 bases between the germline ends. CDR3 size: 15 residues. The CDR3 loop reads CASRPGVSQHYGYTF. CDR3 nucleotides: TGTGCCAGCAGGCCGGGGGTCTCTCAGCACTATGGCTACACCTTC.

This clonotype appeared a few times. The chain employs TRBV10-3 and TRBJ2-2; D unclear. Germline V CDR1 and CDR2: ENHRY, SYGVKD. The V end was cut by 7 bases, the J end by 6 bases, with 12 bases between. The CDR3 extends over 13 amino acids. CDR3 in amino acids: CAITLQRPGELFF. In nucleotides, the CDR3 is TGTGCCATCACCCTGCAACGTCCCGGGGAGCTGTTTTTT.

This chain uses TRBV7-3 with TRBJ2-2; 8 positions agree with TRBD1. Losses at the gene ends were 5 bases for V and 6 bases for J; bases not matched to a gene: 11. The germline V gene has CDR1 SGHTA and CDR2 FQGTGA. The CDR3 loop spans 16 amino acids. This CDR3 is CASSTSGGVLAGELFF. The CDR3 DNA reads as TGTGCCAGCAGCACATCAGGGGGCGTCTTGGCCGGGGAGCTGTTTTTT.

This clonotype came up a few times. V and J are TRBV6-2 or TRBV6-3 and TRBJ1-2; D remains unclear. The CDR3 contains 15 residues. V was clipped by 0 bases and J by 6 bases, with 14 bases between them. The V gene's germline CDR1 is MNHEY and CDR2 SVGEGT. In DNA form, the CDR3 reads TGTGCCAGCAGTTACTCGGTTGCGGAAGGGAATGGCTACACCTTC. Protein sequence: CASSYSVAEGNGYTF.

The table lists this clonotype with a few counts. The gene calls are TRBV29-1 and TRBJ1-2; no clear D. V lost 7 bases and J 2 bases, leaving 8 bases between the germline ends. The length of the CDR3 is 11 residues. CDR1 is SQVTM, CDR2 ANQGSEA, per germline. The CDR3 is CSAGPNYGYTF. The CDR3 DNA reads as TGCAGCGCCGGACCGAACTATGGCTACACCTTC.

The rearrangement links TRBV4-2 to TRBJ2-3; TRBD2 matches at 9 bases. The germline gives CDR1 LGHNA, CDR2 YNFKEQ. Unmatched junction bases numbered 7, after V lost 4 bases and J lost 2 bases. The CDR3 runs 16 residues. CDR3 sequence reads: CASSPRTSEVTDTQYF. Here the CDR3 DNA reads TGTGCCAGCAGCCCTCGGACTAGCGAGGTCACAGATACGCAGTATTTT.

This clonotype was picked up a small number of times. The genes are TRBV7-8 and TRBJ1-5; D gene uncertain. Per the germline V gene, CDR1 is SGHVS and CDR2 is FQNEAQ. The V and J ends lost 5 bases and 0 bases respectively, with 8 bases between them. The CDR3 has 14 amino acids. In nucleotides, the CDR3 is TGTGCCAGCAGCCCTACGTCTAGCAATCAGCCCCAGCATTTT. Translation gives CASSPTSSNQPQHF.